The present TCR beta chain was sequenced within a study of monozygotic twins with inflammatory bowel disease. The study's findings and limits: The analysis failed to separate different T cell subtypes.

A remark on this clonotype: Its specificity is unknown.

This CDR3 spans 12 amino acids. Looked up from germline, CDR1 is DFQATT and CDR2 is SNEGSKA (reference sequence). Using the 5' RACE reads, TCRdb records one entry per CDR3 protein without DNA. The sample has roughly 100,000 distinct CDR3 sequences. This chain joins TRBV20-1 and TRBJ2-7; TCRdb selects TRBD1, and the lack of DNA leaves this call unchecked. Sequencing used blood. This clonotype was sampled from a human donor with ulcerative colitis or Crohn's disease, or a healthy co-twin of an affected twin (not recorded which). The CDR3 spells CSAPPGQGPQYF.